This paragraph reports one T cell receptor (beta chain). This specimen belongs to a study of blood T cell repertoires in COVID-19. The CDR3 totals 14 residues. CDR1 is WSHSY, CDR2 SAAADI, per germline. The junction had 7 bases not matched to a gene; V was cut back by 6 bases and J by 5 bases. Assay used: immunoSEQ multiplex PCR; TCRdb lists only in-frame clones, some missing. Among about 140,000 clones, around 84% were seen once, and the ten largest hold 8% to 9%. Sequenced input: peripheral blood. V usage is TRBV10-2 and J usage is TRBJ2-1, with 7 bases aligning to TRBD2. This TCR came from a man aged 30 to 39 with COVID-19, enrolled during active disease. DNA for the CDR3: TGCGCCAGCAGCCCTACCGGGAGGAACAATGAGCAGTTCTTC. Translation: CASSPTGRNNEQFF.